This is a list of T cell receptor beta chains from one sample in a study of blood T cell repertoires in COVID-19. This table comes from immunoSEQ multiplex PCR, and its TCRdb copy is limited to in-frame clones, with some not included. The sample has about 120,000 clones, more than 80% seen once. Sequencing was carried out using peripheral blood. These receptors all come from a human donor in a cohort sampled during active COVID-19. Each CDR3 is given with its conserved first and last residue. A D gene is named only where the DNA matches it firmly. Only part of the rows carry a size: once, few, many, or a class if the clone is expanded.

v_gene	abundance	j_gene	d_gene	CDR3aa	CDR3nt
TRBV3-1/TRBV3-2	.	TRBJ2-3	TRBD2	CASSQVEVAGGTDTQYF	TGTGCCAGCAGCCAAGTCGAAGTAGCGGGGGGCACAGATACGCAGTATTTT
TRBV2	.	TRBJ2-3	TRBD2	CASRRLAGLQDTQYF	TGTGCCAGCAGGAGACTAGCGGGCCTTCAAGATACGCAGTATTTT
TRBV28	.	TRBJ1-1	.	CASSYSLLNTEAFF	TGTGCCAGCAGCTACTCCCTACTGAACACTGAAGCTTTCTTT
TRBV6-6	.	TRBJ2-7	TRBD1	CASSYSGTGTEQYF	TGTGCCAGCAGTTACAGCGGGACAGGGACCGAGCAGTACTTC
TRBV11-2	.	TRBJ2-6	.	CASSLDEESSGANVLTF	TGTGCCAGCAGCTTAGACGAGGAGAGCTCTGGGGCCAACGTCCTGACTTTC
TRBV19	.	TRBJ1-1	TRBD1	CASSTDYRGSTEAFF	TGTGCCAGTAGTACCGATTACAGGGGATCCACTGAAGCTTTCTTT
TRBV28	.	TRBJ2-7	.	CASSLWRAQPSYEQYF	TGTGCCAGCAGTTTGTGGAGGGCTCAACCTTCCTACGAGCAGTACTTC
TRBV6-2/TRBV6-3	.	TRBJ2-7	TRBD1	CASSTIGTGQTYEQYF	TGTGCCAGCAGTACTATCGGGACAGGGCAGACCTACGAGCAGTACTTC
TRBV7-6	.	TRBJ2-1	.	CASSGTTYNEQFF	TGTGCCAGCAGCGGGACAACCTACAATGAGCAGTTCTTC
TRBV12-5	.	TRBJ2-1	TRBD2	CASGLVRTSGGDRSYNEQFF	TGTGCTAGTGGTTTGGTACGGACTAGCGGGGGGGACCGATCCTACAATGAGCAGTTCTTC
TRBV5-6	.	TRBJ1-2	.	CASSLLQGGGGYTF	TGTGCCAGCAGCTTGCTTCAGGGTGGTGGGGGCTACACCTTC
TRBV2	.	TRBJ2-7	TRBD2	CASIAGTSDPGQYF	TGTGCCAGCATAGCGGGGACTAGCGATCCAGGGCAGTACTTC
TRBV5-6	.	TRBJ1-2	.	CASSLSGGGASSYGYTF	TGTGCCAGCAGCCTTTCCGGTGGCGGGGCGAGCAGCTATGGCTACACCTTC
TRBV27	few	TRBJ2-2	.	CASRPLGGGGELFF	TGTGCCAGCAGACCACTAGGGGGGGGCGGGGAGCTGTTTTTT
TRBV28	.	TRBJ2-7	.	CASSLPRDSYEQYF	TGTGCCAGCAGTCTCCCCAGGGACTCCTACGAGCAGTACTTC
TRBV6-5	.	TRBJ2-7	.	CASSYSKGHFYEQYF	TGTGCCAGCAGTTACTCGAAGGGACACTTCTACGAGCAGTACTTC
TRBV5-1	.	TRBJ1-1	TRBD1	CASSAGQTNTEAFF	TGCGCCAGCAGCGCGGGACAGACGAACACTGAAGCTTTCTTT
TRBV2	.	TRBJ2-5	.	CASSEMQQGTQYF	TGTGCCAGCAGTGAAATGCAGCAGGGGACCCAGTACTTC
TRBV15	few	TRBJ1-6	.	CATSRDMDSLSSPLHF	TGTGCCACCAGCAGAGACATGGACAGTTTATCCTCACCCCTCCACTTT
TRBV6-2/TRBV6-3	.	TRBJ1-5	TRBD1	CASSWTGGVQPQHF	TGTGCCAGCAGTTGGACAGGGGGGGTGCAGCCCCAGCATTTT
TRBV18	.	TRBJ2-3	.	CASSPPRDTADTQYF	TGTGCCAGCTCACCACCCCGGGACACAGCAGATACGCAGTATTTT
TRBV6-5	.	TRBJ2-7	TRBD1	CASRPGQGGYEQYF	TGTGCCAGCAGACCGGGACAGGGTGGCTACGAGCAGTACTTC
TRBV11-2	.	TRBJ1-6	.	CASSLWGGRGSPLHF	TGTGCCAGTAGTCTCTGGGGAGGGCGAGGTTCACCCCTCCACTTT
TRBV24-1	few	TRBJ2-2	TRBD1	CATSDPGTATGELFF	TGTGCCACCAGTGATCCCGGGACAGCCACCGGGGAGCTGTTTTTT
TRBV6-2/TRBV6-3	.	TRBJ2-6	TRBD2	CASRPSGSSGANVLTF	TGTGCCAGCAGACCTAGCGGGAGCTCTGGGGCCAACGTCCTGACTTTC
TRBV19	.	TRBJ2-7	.	CASSTSGISYEQYF	TGTGCCAGTAGTACTTCAGGCATCTCCTACGAGCAGTACTTC
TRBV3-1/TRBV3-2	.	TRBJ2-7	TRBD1	CASSLDRGFHEQYF	TGTGCCAGCAGCCTGGACAGGGGTTTCCACGAGCAGTACTTC
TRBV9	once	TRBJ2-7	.	CASSVEPSPPYEQYF	TGTGCCAGCAGCGTAGAACCTAGCCCGCCCTACGAGCAGTACTTC
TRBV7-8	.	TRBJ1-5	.	CASSLGGGNQPQHF	TGTGCCAGCAGCTTAGGCGGAGGGAATCAGCCCCAGCATTTT
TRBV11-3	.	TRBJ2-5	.	CASSQRLQSLQETQYF	TGTGCCAGCAGCCAACGGCTACAGTCACTTCAAGAGACCCAGTACTTC
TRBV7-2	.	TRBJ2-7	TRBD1	CASSSRTGQYEQYF	TGTGCCAGCAGCTCCCGGACAGGGCAGTACGAGCAGTACTTC
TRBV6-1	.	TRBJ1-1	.	CASSDRIRSTEAFF	TGTGCCAGCAGTGATAGGATTAGGAGCACTGAAGCTTTCTTT
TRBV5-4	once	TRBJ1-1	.	CASTMSGYQAFF	TGTGCCAGCACCATGTCCGGGTATCAAGCTTTCTTT
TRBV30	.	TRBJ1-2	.	CAWSVQSGPYGYTF	TGTGCCTGGAGTGTACAGTCAGGGCCCTATGGCTACACCTTC
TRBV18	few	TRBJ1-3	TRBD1	CASSPTPGQAFSGNTIYF	TGTGCCAGCTCACCAACACCGGGACAGGCTTTCTCTGGAAACACCATATATTTT
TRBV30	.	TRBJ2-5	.	CAWSVGRDETQYF	TGTGCCTGGAGTGTAGGCAGGGATGAGACCCAGTACTTC
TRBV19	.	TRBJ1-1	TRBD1	CASSIRGQRNTEAFF	TGTGCCAGTAGTATTAGGGGACAGCGAAACACTGAAGCTTTCTTT
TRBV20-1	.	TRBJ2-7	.	CSASRGGASYEQYF	TGCAGTGCTAGTCGTGGGGGGGCCTCTTACGAGCAGTACTTC
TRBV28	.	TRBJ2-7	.	CASSLLARAYEQYF	TGTGCCAGCAGTTTGTTAGCTCGAGCTTACGAGCAGTACTTC
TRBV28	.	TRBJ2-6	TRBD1	CASLPRQGATGANVLTF	TGTGCCAGCCTTCCACGACAGGGGGCAACTGGGGCCAACGTCCTGACTTTC
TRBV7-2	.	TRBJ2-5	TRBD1	CASSLGGQGRETQYF	TGTGCCAGCAGCTTAGGAGGACAGGGGCGAGAGACCCAGTACTTC
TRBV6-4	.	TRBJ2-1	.	CASRQGPLDEQFF	TGTGCCAGCAGGCAGGGGCCTTTGGATGAGCAGTTCTTC
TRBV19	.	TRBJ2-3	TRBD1	CASSIGTGLTDTQYF	TGTGCCAGTAGTATCGGGACAGGACTAACAGATACGCAGTATTTT
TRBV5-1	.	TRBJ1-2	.	CASSPRQEAYGYTF	TGCGCCAGCAGCCCCCGGCAGGAGGCATATGGCTACACCTTC
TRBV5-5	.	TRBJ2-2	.	CASSPDRFNTGELFF	TGTGCCAGCAGCCCGGACAGATTTAACACCGGGGAGCTGTTTTTT
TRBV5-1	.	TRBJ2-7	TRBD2	CASSSSSPGGYEQYF	TGCGCCAGCAGCTCCTCTTCCCCGGGAGGGTACGAGCAGTACTTC
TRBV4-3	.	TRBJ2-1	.	CASSQDLHGTTGEQFF	TGCGCCAGCAGCCAAGATTTACACGGCACCACGGGGGAGCAGTTCTTC
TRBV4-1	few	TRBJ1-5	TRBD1	CASSQAQGEGEHF	TGCGCCAGCAGCCAAGCGCAGGGGGAAGGAGAGCATTTT
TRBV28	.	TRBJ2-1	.	CASSTITSRFYNEQFF	TGTGCCAGCAGTACAATAACTAGCAGATTCTACAATGAGCAGTTCTTC
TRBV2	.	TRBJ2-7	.	CASHVDISYEQYF	TGTGCCAGCCACGTTGACATCTCCTACGAGCAGTACTTC
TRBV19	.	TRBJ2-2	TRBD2	CASSRLAGNTGELFF	TGTGCCAGTAGCAGACTAGCGGGAAACACCGGGGAGCTGTTTTTT
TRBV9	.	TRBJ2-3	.	CASSARQSTDTQYF	TGTGCCAGCAGCGCCCGACAGAGCACAGATACGCAGTATTTT
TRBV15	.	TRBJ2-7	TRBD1	CATSRGQTSDEQYF	TGTGCCACCAGCAGGGGACAGACGTCCGACGAGCAGTACTTC
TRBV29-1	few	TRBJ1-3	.	CSSDTSGNTIYF	TGCAGCTCGGACACCTCTGGAAACACCATATATTTT
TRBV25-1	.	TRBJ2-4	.	CASSGGNIQYF	TGTGCCAGCAGTGGAGGAAACATTCAGTACTTC
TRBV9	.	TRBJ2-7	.	CASSGGQTYEQYF	TGTGCCAGCAGCGGCGGACAAACCTACGAGCAGTACTTC
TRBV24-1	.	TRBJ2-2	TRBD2	CATSDWASGSSGELFF	TGTGCCACCAGTGATTGGGCTAGCGGGAGCTCCGGGGAGCTGTTTTTT
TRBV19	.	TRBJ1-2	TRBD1	CASRNTGTAYKSYGYTF	TGTGCCAGTAGGAACACCGGGACAGCTTATAAGAGTTATGGCTACACCTTC
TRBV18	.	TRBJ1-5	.	CASSPFTGSNQPQHF	TGTGCCAGCTCACCATTTACAGGGAGCAATCAGCCCCAGCATTTT